One TCR beta chain is described in this entry. This entry is derived from a study of blood T cell repertoires in COVID-19. Generated by immunoSEQ multiplex PCR, the TCRdb table keeps only in-frame clones and is missing some. The data hold roughly 190,000 clones, with 70% to 90% observed a single time. The CDR3 runs 15 residues. The V end lost 4 bases, the J end lost 5 bases, and 17 bases lay between the germline ends. The germline V gene encodes CDR1 MGHRA and CDR2 YSYEKL. The chain couples TRBV4-1 to TRBJ2-5, with D maybe TRBD1 (6 bases). Sequencing was done on a sample of peripheral blood. The clonotype was recovered from a human donor in a cohort sampled during active COVID-19. This chain's CDR3 is CASSPTGIPAETQYF. Here the CDR3 DNA reads TGCGCCAGCAGCCCTACAGGGATCCCGGCGGAGACCCAGTACTTC.